These 30 T cell receptor beta chains came from one sample sequenced in a study of T cell responses to AZD1222 COVID-19 vaccine. Data came from immunoSEQ multiplex PCR; TCRdb stores just in-frame clones and leaves some out. The repertoire holds more than 95,000 clones, with about 92% as singletons. The sequencing used peripheral blood, collected on day 0 of AZD1222 vaccination. These receptors originate from an adult in good health.

The J gene is TRBJ2-7, the V gene TRBV5-1; maybe TRBD1 (7 bases). The germline gives CDR1 SGHRS, CDR2 YFSETQ. This CDR3 region has 16 residues. Trimming cost V 3 bases and J 7 bases, with 23 bases left between them. The CDR3 here is CASSSYRGGVAAEQYF. CDR3 coding DNA: TGCGCCAGCAGCTCCTACAGGGGCGGGGTGGCTGCGGAGCAGTACTTC. The full variable domain, in which reference TRBV5-1 and TRBJ2-7 provide the parts outside the CDR3, is KAGVTQTPRYLIKTRGQQVTLSCSPISGHRSVSWYQQTPGQGLQFLFEYFSETQRNKGNFPGRFSGRQFSNSRSEMNVSTLELGDSALYLCASSSYRGGVAAEQYFGPGTRLTVT.

V usage is TRBV5-6 and J usage is TRBJ1-2, with no clear D. This CDR3 is 14 amino acids long. The V and J ends lost 1 base and 6 bases respectively, with 13 bases between them. Germline V gene sequence: CDR1 SGHDT, CDR2 YYEEEE. CDR3 DNA sequence: TGTGCCAGCAGCTTGTATAGCAATCTAGATGGCTACACCTTC. Protein: CASSLYSNLDGYTF.

The V gene is TRBV10-1, the J gene TRBJ1-4, with D hard to call. Germline V lookup: CDR1 WNHNN, CDR2 SYGVQD (reference sequence). The CDR3 consists of 14 residues. V was clipped by 0 bases and J by 7 bases, with 9 bases between them. CDR3: CASSESSAVEKLFF. CDR3 bases: TGCGCCAGCAGTGAGTCGTCGGCGGTTGAAAAACTGTTTTTT.

This rearrangement joins TRBV28 to TRBJ1-5; D possibly corresponds to TRBD1 (6 bases). CDR1 is MDHEN, CDR2 SYDVKM, per germline. V lost 6 bases and J lost 4, with 22 bases in between. There are 17 residues in the CDR3. The CDR3 region has the DNA TGTGCCAGCAGCTTACCCCTCCAGGGGTGGTTAAATCAGCCCCAGCATTTT. As protein: CASSLPLQGWLNQPQHF.

The rearrangement uses TRBV7-8 and TRBJ1-4; D is perhaps TRBD1 (5 bases). V lost 5 bases and J 5 bases, leaving 12 bases between the germline ends. Germline loops: CDR1 SGHVS, CDR2 FQNEAQ. CDR3 length equals 14 residues. The chain's CDR3 is CASSPYQGNEKLFF. The CDR3, as DNA: TGTGCCAGCAGCCCTTACCAGGGAAATGAAAAACTGTTTTTT.

The chain links TRBV3-1 (or the pseudogene TRBV3-2) to TRBJ2-5; 7 nucleotides line up with TRBD2. CDR3 size: 16 residues. The V gene end was trimmed by 0 bases and the J gene end by 4 bases; junction bases not matched to a gene: 8. From germline, CDR1 is LGHDT and CDR2 YNNKEL (reference sequence). This CDR3 is CASSQDQVGGAETQYF. The CDR3 region has the DNA TGTGCCAGCAGCCAAGATCAGGTGGGAGGGGCAGAGACCCAGTACTTC.

The chain links TRBV27 to TRBJ1-1, with 7 positions matching TRBD1. This CDR3 has 15 amino acids. CDR1 and CDR2 from the germline V gene are MNHEY and SMNVEV (reference sequence). V lost 4 bases to trimming and J lost 3 bases; unmatched junction nucleotides: 8. The CDR3 DNA is TGTGCCAGCAGTTCCAACAGGGGTGAGGACACTGAAGCTTTCTTT. Its protein product is CASSSNRGEDTEAFF.

As to this clone: The conserved closing phenylalanine or tryptophan is absent in this CDR3, likely reflecting a read error. Because the CDR3's place on the DNA is in doubt, the DNA is left out and the CDR3 is given as listed by TCRdb. The chain combines TRBV7-9 with TRBJ1-2; no check of the table's D call, TRBD1, against the DNA was made. CDR1 is SEHNR, CDR2 FQNEAQ, per germline (reference sequence). The CDR3 contains 10 residues when both ends are counted. The CDR3 sequence is CASSLEGIIL.

The genes are TRBV28 and TRBJ1-2; D not resolved. V shed 6 bases and J shed 4 bases, with 18 bases lying between them. CDR3 length equals 15 residues. Germline loops: CDR1 MDHEN, CDR2 SYDVKM. DNA of the CDR3: TGTGCCAGCAGACCGTACTCCGTAACAATCTATGGCTACACCTTC. Protein product: CASRPYSVTIYGYTF.

The CDR3 sequence: CASSTDLAGGVDTQYF. The DNA for the CDR3 is TGTGCCAGTAGTACCGACCTAGCGGGAGGAGTGGATACGCAGTATTTT. This sequence joins TRBV19 and TRBJ2-3; TRBD2 agrees at 11 bases. V shed 4 bases, J shed 6 bases, and the junction held 9 bases outside the gene matches. The CDR3 totals 16 residues. Germline CDR1 and CDR2: LNHDA and SQIVND (reference sequence).

The chain is built from TRBV21-1 and TRBJ2-2. TRBV21-1 is deemed a pseudogene. The CDR3 totals 17 residues. CDR3 residues: CASSKALRRKSTGELFF. The CDR3, as DNA: TGTGCCAGCAGCAAAGCGCTCAGACGGAAGAGCACCGGGGAGCTGTTTTTT.

The CDR3, as DNA: TGTGCCAGCAGCCAAGAGCCCCTAGCGGGAGGGCGAGAGCAGTACTTC. This sequence encodes CASSQEPLAGGREQYF. The genes are TRBV4-2 and TRBJ2-7; TRBD2 matches 12 bases. Germline V gene lookup returns CDR1 LGHNA and CDR2 YNFKEQ. The CDR3 consists of 16 residues. V lost 0 bases and J lost 7; bases outside the gene matches: 7.

The chain is built from TRBV28 and TRBJ2-3, with D possibly being TRBD1 or TRBD2 (5 bases each). V was shortened by 8 bases and J by 2 bases, with 8 bases between the two germline ends. The CDR3 covers 12 residues. The germline gives CDR1 MDHEN, CDR2 SYDVKM. The CDR3 loop is CASGTYTDTQYF. The CDR3 DNA is TGTGCCAGCGGGACCTACACAGATACGCAGTATTTT. The full variable domain, in which reference TRBV28 and TRBJ2-3 provide the parts outside the CDR3, is DVKVTQSSRYLVKRTGEKVFLECVQDMDHENMFWYRQDPGLGLRLIYFSYDVKMKEKGDIPEGYSVSREKKERFSLILESASTNQTSMYLCASGTYTDTQYFGPGTRLTVL.

This sequence joins TRBV28 and TRBJ1-5; D is unresolved. Germline V gives CDR1 MDHEN, CDR2 SYDVKM. CDR3 length: 13 amino acids. V was cut by 3 bases and J by 0 bases, with 3 bases left in between. The CDR3 is CASSLGSNQPQHF. The CDR3 DNA reads as TGTGCCAGCAGTTTGGGTAGCAATCAGCCCCAGCATTTT.

The chain uses TRBV7-8 and TRBJ2-7; D not resolved. In germline, CDR1 is SGHVS, CDR2 FQNEAQ. The CDR3 consists of 12 residues. V shed 0 bases and J shed 6 bases, with 6 bases lying between them. DNA of the CDR3: TGTGCCAGCAGCTTAGCGGGTCTCGAGCAGTACTTC. This translates into CASSLAGLEQYF.

The chain employs TRBV7-9 and TRBJ1-5; D is ambiguous. The germline V and J ends were trimmed by 5 bases and 7 bases, with 18 bases remaining between them. Germline CDR1 is SEHNR and CDR2 is FQNEAQ (reference sequence). The CDR3 runs 15 residues. CDR3 sequence reads: CASSRRVTEGQPQHF. The CDR3 DNA reads as TGTGCCAGCAGCCGTAGGGTCACAGAGGGCCAGCCCCAGCATTTT.

As DNA, the CDR3 is TGTGCCAGTAGTACCTCGGACAGGAGCTCCTACAATGAGCAGTTCTTC. Translated, it gives CASSTSDRSSYNEQFF. This chain links TRBV19 with TRBJ2-1, with TRBD1 matching over 7 bases. The junction had 6 bases not matched to a gene; V was cut back by 4 bases and J by 0 bases. The CDR3 has 16 amino acids. The germline CDR1 and CDR2 sequences are LNHDA and SQIVND (reference sequence).

The genes are TRBV6-6 and TRBJ2-4; no firm D call. The ends were cut back, 8 bases at V and 3 bases at J, with 11 bases in the middle. The CDR3 contains 13 residues. Germline-derived CDR1 and CDR2 are MNHNY and SVGAGI (reference sequence). Written as DNA, the CDR3 is TGTGCCAGCTCGCTACCCAGCAAAAACATTCAGTACTTC. It is translated as CASSLPSKNIQYF.

The J gene is TRBJ2-5, the V gene TRBV5-1; D may be TRBD1 (5 bases). The CDR3 has 13 residues. V dropped 2 bases and J dropped 3 bases, with 8 bases sitting between them. The V gene's germline CDR1 is SGHRS and CDR2 YFSETQ. CDR3 DNA: TGCGCCAGCAGCTTATTCAGGGAAGAGACCCAGTACTTC. Translated: CASSLFREETQYF.

This chain connects TRBV3-1 (or the pseudogene TRBV3-2) to TRBJ2-1; 10 bases map to TRBD2. V dropped 8 bases and J dropped 2; count of bases not matched to a gene: 6. CDR3 length: 15 residues. CDR1 and CDR2 (germline): LGHDT, YNNKEL (reference sequence). In nucleotides, the CDR3 is TGTGCCAGCTGGAGCGGGAGGGGGGCCTACAATGAGCAGTTCTTC. This codes for CASWSGRGAYNEQFF.

The rearrangement joins TRBV3-1 (or the pseudogene TRBV3-2) to TRBJ1-1, with no clear D. Trimming removed 1 base at V and 4 bases at J, with 13 bases between. The germline gives CDR1 LGHDT, CDR2 YNNKEL (reference sequence). CDR3 length: 15 residues. In DNA form, the CDR3 reads TGTGCCAGCAGCCAAGTACCCCTCAAGGGCACTGAAGCTTTCTTT. This translates into CASSQVPLKGTEAFF.

The CDR3 nucleotides are TGCGCCAGCAGCCAAGAAGGGGTACTTAATGAAAAACTGTTTTTT. Translation: CASSQEGVLNEKLFF. V is TRBV4-1 and J is TRBJ1-4, with D perhaps TRBD1 (5 bases). Germline-derived CDR1 and CDR2 are MGHRA and YSYEKL. V was trimmed by 0 bases and J by 4 bases, leaving 9 bases between them. The length of the CDR3 is 15 residues.

The V call is TRBV14, the J call TRBJ1-2; 7 positions match TRBD1. This CDR3 comprises 15 residues. Germline assignment: CDR1 SGHDN and CDR2 FVKESK. The junction had 4 bases not matched to a gene; V was cut back by 2 bases and J by 1 base. The CDR3 region is CASSQMTGINYGYTF. In DNA, the CDR3 is TGTGCCAGCAGCCAAATGACAGGGATTAACTATGGCTACACCTTC.

The rearrangement joins TRBV5-1 to TRBJ1-3, with a tentative D call TRBD1 (5 bases). V was pared by 4 bases and J by 0 bases, with 11 bases between. CDR3 length: 15 amino acids. The germline gives CDR1 SGHRS, CDR2 YFSETQ. The CDR3 DNA reads TGCGCCAGCAGCCTTCAGGGCGGCTCTGGAAACACCATATATTTT. Translated: CASSLQGGSGNTIYF.

This chain links TRBV28 with TRBJ1-1, with D hard to call. This CDR3 has 14 amino acids. Trimming cost V 2 bases and J 0 bases, with 7 bases left between them. The germline CDR1 and CDR2 sequences are MDHEN and SYDVKM. The CDR3 DNA sequence: TGTGCCAGCAGTTTACAGCTGTTGAACACTGAAGCTTTCTTT. It encodes CASSLQLLNTEAFF. The full variable domain, rest sourced from reference TRBV28 and TRBJ1-1, is DVKVTQSSRYLVKRTGEKVFLECVQDMDHENMFWYRQDPGLGLRLIYFSYDVKMKEKGDIPEGYSVSREKKERFSLILESASTNQTSMYLCASSLQLLNTEAFFGQGTRLTVV.

This sequence joins TRBV2 and TRBJ2-5; 8 positions match TRBD1. The J segment lost 5 bases and the V segment lost 0 bases, leaving 8 bases of the junction unmatched. Germline V gene data show CDR1 as SNHLY and CDR2 as FYNNEI. The CDR3 length is 16 residues. CDR3 amino acids: CASSEAIRGRGETQYF. The CDR3, as DNA: TGTGCCAGCAGTGAAGCGATCAGGGGGCGAGGGGAGACCCAGTACTTC.

The chain links TRBV19 to TRBJ2-7; tentatively, D is TRBD1 (6 bases). Trimming shortened V by 6 bases and J by 4 bases, and 16 bases separated the two germline ends. Germline values: CDR1 LNHDA, CDR2 SQIVND (reference sequence). The CDR3 spans 14 residues. CDR3 residues: CASRGRGDLYEQYF. The CDR3 DNA reads TGTGCCAGTAGAGGCAGGGGAGACTTGTACGAGCAGTACTTC.

The chain uses TRBV5-1 and TRBJ1-5, with a possible D match to TRBD1 (5 bases). The CDR3 runs 15 residues. The V gene lost 4 bases and the J gene lost 0 bases, with 11 bases spanning the gap. Germline CDR1 is SGHRS and CDR2 is YFSETQ. The CDR3 nucleotides are TGCGCCAGCAGCCGAGACGGGGCTAGCAATCAGCCCCAGCATTTT. It is translated as CASSRDGASNQPQHF.

This chain connects TRBV14 to TRBJ2-5; D uncertain. Germline V lookup: CDR1 SGHDN, CDR2 FVKESK. Trimming left V 0 bases short and J 5 bases short, with 22 bases between. CDR3 length: 18 amino acids. CDR3 DNA: TGTGCCAGCAGCCAAGAATATGTCTTGCGATCCGAAAAGGAGACCCAGTACTTC. Residues: CASSQEYVLRSEKETQYF.

In this sample, this clone turned up once. The rearrangement links TRBV5-8 to TRBJ2-1; D is unresolved. The CDR3 totals 16 residues. V lost 3 bases to trimming and J lost 2 bases, with 15 bases between them. Germline assignment: CDR1 SGHTS and CDR2 YDEGEE. CDR3 bases: TGTGCCAGCAGCTCCACTTTCTTTTCGGCCTACAATGAGCAGTTCTTC. Translated: CASSSTFFSAYNEQFF.